This T cell receptor beta chain originates from a study of control samples from healthy donors and cancer patients. The data were produced by immunoSEQ multiplex PCR, yet TCRdb's version contains in-frame clones alone and is incomplete. The sample lists 60,000 to 75,000 clones, over 75% occurring once. Sequencing input: blood. The receptor's source is a man aged 50-60 years in good health.

The CDR3 nucleotides read TGTGCCAGCAGTTTAGCACCGACAGGGGGATACGAGCAGTACTTC. The encoded protein is CASSLAPTGGYEQYF. The chain links TRBV6-5 to TRBJ2-7, with 9 bases fitting TRBD1. This CDR3 is 15 amino acids long. V shed 4 bases and J 4 bases; nucleotides not matched to a gene: 8. Germline CDR1 MNHEY, CDR2 SVGAGI.